This TCR beta chain is from a study of a mutant IDH1 vaccine in newly diagnosed glioma. Trimming removed 6 bases at V and 8 bases at J, with 13 bases between. Germline-derived CDR1 and CDR2 are ENHRY and SYGVKD. The CDR3 spans 13 residues. A remark on this clone: The antigen remains unidentified.

Time point in this sample: week 11, during vaccination. Each dose of the vaccine consisted of 300 ug of mutant IDH1 20-mer peptide, with topical imiquimod. Using immunoSEQ multiplex PCR, the repertoire was profiled, and TCRdb retains in-frame clones only, with some absent. Of roughly 48,000 clones in the sample, roughly nine tenths were seen once. The material was PBMCs, obtained from a glioma patient whose treatment included an IDH1 peptide vaccine. This TCR came from a man aged 50 to 59 with glioma. This chain uses TRBV10-3 with TRBJ1-4, with a weak D call TRBD1 (5 bases). The CDR3 DNA sequence: TGTGCCATCAGCGAGGGGCAAGGAGAAAAACTGTTTTTT. It specifies CAISEGQGEKLFF.